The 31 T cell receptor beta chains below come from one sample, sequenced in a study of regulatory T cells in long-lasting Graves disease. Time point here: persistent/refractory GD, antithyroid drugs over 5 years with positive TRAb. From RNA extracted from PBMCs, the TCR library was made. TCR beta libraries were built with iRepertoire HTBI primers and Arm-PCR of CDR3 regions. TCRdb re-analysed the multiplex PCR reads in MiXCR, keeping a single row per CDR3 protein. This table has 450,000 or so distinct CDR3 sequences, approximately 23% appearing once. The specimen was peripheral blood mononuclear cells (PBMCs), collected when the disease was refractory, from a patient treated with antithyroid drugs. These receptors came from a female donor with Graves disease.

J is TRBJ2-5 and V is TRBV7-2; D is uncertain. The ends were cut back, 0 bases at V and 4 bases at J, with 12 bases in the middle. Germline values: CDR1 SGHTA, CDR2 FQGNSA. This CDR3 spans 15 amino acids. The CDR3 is CASSLAWAPRETQYF. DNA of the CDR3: TGTGCCAGCAGCTTAGCCTGGGCCCCCAGAGAGACCCAGTACTTC.

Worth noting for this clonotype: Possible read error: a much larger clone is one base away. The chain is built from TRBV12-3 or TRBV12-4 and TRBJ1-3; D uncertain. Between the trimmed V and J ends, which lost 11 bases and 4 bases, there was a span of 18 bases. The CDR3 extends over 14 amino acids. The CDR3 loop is CAGTLEMGGNTIYF. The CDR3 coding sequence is TGTGCCGGCACTCTCGAGATGGGGGGAAACACCATATATTTT.

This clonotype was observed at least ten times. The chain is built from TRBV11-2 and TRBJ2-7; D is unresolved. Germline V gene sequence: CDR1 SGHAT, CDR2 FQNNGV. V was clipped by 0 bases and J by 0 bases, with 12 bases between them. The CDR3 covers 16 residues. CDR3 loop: CASSLDLPVSSYEQYF. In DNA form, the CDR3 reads TGTGCCAGCAGCTTAGATTTACCGGTTAGCTCCTACGAGCAGTACTTC.

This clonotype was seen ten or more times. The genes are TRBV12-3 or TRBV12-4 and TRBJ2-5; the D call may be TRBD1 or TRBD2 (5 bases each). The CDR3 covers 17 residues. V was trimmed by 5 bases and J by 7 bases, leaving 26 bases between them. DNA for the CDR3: TGTGCCAGCAGTCCGGACTCCGGGCCAGGGAGTCGTGGGACCCAGTACTTC. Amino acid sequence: CASSPDSGPGSRGTQYF.

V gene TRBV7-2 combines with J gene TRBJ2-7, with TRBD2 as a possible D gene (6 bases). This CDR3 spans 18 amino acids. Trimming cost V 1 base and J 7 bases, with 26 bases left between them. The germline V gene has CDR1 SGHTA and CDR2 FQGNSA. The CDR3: CASSLGRDYRVGVREQYF. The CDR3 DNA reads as TGTGCCAGCAGCTTAGGGCGGGATTATCGGGTGGGTGTTAGGGAGCAGTACTTC.

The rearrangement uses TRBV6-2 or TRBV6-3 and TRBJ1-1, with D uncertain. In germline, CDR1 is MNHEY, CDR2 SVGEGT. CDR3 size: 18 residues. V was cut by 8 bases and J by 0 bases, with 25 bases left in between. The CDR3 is CASELPGSDFLVNTEAFF. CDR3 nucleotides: TGTGCCAGCGAATTACCGGGCTCCGATTTTCTCGTGAACACTGAAGCTTTCTTT.

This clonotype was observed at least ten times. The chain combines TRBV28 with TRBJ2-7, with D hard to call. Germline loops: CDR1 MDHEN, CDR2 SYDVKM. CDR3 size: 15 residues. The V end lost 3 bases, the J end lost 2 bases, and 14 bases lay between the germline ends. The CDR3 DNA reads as TGTGCCAGCAGTTTTATGACTCGTAGAACCTACGAGCAGTACTTC. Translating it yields CASSFMTRRTYEQYF.

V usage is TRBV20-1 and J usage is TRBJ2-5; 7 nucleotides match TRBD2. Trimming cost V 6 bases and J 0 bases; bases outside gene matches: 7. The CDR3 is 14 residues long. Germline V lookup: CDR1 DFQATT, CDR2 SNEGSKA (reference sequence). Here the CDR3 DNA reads TGCAGTGCCCTATTAGCGGGTCACCAAGAGACCCAGTACTTC. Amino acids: CSALLAGHQETQYF.

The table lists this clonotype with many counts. In DNA form, the CDR3 reads TGTGCCAGCAGTTTAAAATGGGACGGAACAGAGACCCAGTACTTC. Protein: CASSLKWDGTETQYF. The V call is TRBV28, the J call TRBJ2-5; D may match TRBD1 or TRBD2 (5 bases each). Germline V gives CDR1 MDHEN, CDR2 SYDVKM. There are 15 residues in the CDR3. Trimming took off 2 bases at V and 4 bases at J, with 14 bases between the two ends.

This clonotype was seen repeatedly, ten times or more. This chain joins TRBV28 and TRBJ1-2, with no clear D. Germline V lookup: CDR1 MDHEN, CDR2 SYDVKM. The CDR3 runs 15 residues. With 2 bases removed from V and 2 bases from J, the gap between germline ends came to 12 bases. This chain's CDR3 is CASSLQREENYGYTF. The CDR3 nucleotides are TGTGCCAGCAGTTTACAGAGGGAGGAAAACTATGGCTACACCTTC.

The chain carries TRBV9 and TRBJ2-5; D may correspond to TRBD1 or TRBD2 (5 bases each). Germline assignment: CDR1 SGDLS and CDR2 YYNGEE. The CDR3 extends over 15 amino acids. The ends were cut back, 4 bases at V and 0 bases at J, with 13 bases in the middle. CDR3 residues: CASSTGPVDQETQYF. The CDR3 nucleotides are TGTGCCAGCAGCACGGGACCCGTGGACCAAGAGACCCAGTACTTC. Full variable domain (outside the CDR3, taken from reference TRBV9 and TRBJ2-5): DSGVTQTPKHLITATGQRVTLRCSPRSGDLSVYWYQQSLDQGLQFLIQYYNGEERAKGNILERFSAQQFPDLHSELNLSSLELGDSALYFCASSTGPVDQETQYFGPGTRLLVL.

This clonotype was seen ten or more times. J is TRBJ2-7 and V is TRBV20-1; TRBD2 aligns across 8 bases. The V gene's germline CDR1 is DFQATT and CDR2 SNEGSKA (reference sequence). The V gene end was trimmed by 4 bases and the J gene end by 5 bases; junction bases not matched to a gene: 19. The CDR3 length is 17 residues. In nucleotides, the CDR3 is TGCAGTGCTATACCCTCCACTAGGGAGCGGGAGATCCACGAGCAGTACTTC. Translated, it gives CSAIPSTREREIHEQYF.

The chain's CDR3 is CASSPEVEQYF. In DNA form, the CDR3 reads TGTGCCAGCAGCCCCGAGGTCGAGCAGTACTTC. The chain couples TRBV7-9 to TRBJ2-7; D unclear. From germline, CDR1 is SEHNR and CDR2 FQNEAQ (reference sequence). The CDR3 loop spans 11 amino acids. Trimming took 5 bases from V and 6 from J, leaving 8 bases between them.

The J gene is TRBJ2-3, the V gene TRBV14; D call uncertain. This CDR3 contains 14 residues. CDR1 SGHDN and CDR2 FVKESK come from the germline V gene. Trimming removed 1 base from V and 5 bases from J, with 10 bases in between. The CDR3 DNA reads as TGTGCCAGCAGCCAAGTGGTAGGCGGAGATACGCAGTATTTT. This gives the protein CASSQVVGGDTQYF.

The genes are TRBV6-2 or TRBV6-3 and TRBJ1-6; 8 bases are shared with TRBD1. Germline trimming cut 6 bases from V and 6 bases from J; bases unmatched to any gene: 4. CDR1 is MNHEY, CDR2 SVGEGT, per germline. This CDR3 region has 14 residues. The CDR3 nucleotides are TGTGCCAGCAGAGACAGGGGTGGTAATTCACCCCTCCACTTT. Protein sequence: CASRDRGGNSPLHF.

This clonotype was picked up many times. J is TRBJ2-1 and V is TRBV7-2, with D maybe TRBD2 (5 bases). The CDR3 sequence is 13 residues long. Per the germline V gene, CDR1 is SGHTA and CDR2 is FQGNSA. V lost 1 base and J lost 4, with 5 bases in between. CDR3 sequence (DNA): TGTGCCAGCAGCTTAGGACTATACAATGAGCAGTTCTTC. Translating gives CASSLGLYNEQFF. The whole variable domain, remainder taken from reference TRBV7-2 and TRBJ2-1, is GAGVSQSPSNKVTEKGKDVELRCDPISGHTALYWYRQSLGQGLEFLIYFQGNSAPDKSGLPSDRFSAERTGGSVSTLTIQRTQQEDSAVYLCASSLGLYNEQFFGPGTRLTVL.

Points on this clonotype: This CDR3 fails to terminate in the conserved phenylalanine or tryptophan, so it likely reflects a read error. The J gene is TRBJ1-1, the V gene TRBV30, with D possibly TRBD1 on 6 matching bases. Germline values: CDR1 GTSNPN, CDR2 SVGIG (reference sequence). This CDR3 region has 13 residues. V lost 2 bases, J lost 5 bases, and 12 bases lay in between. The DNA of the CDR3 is TGTGCCTGGAGTCTAGACCAGGGGACTGAAGCTTTCCTT. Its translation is CAWSLDQGTEAFL.

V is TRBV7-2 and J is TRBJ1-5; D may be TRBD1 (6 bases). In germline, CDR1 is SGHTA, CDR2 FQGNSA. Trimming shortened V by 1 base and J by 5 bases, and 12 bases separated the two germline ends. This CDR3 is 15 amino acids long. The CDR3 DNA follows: TGTGCCAGCAGCTTAGGGGGGACAACCCATCAGCCCCAGCATTTT. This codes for CASSLGGTTHQPQHF.

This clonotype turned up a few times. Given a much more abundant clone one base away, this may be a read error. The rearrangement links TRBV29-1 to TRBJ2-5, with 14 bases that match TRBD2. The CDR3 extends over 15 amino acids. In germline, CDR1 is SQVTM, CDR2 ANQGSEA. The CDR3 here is CSVGLAGAAGETQCF. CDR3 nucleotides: TGCAGCGTGGGACTAGCGGGAGCTGCGGGTGAGACCCAGTGCTTC.

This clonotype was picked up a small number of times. Written as DNA, the CDR3 is TGTGCCAGCAGCCTAAGCCCTATCTACGAGCAGTACTTC. It translates to CASSLSPIYEQYF. V usage is TRBV13 and J usage is TRBJ2-7; D call uncertain. From germline, CDR1 is PRHDT and CDR2 FYEKMQ (reference sequence). V lost 5 bases, J lost 3 bases, and 11 bases lay in between. The CDR3 extends over 13 amino acids. The full variable domain, its missing parts supplied by reference TRBV13 and TRBJ2-7, is AAGVIQSPRHLIKEKRETATLKCYPIPRHDTVYWYQQGPGQDPQFLISFYEKMQSDKGSIPDRFSAQQFSDYHSELNMSSLELGDSALYFCASSLSPIYEQYFGPGTRLTVT.

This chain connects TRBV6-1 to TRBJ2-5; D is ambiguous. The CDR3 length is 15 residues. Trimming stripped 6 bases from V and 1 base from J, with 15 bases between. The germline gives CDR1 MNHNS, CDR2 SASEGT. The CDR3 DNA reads TGTGCCAGCAGCTCGACGACCGCCACCCAAGAGACCCAGTACTTC. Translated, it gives CASSSTTATQETQYF.

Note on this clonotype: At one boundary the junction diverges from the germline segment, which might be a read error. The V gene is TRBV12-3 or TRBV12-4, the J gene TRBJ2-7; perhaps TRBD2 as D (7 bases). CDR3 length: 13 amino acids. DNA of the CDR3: TGTGCCTGCAGGGGCGGGGGAGAATACGAGCAGTACTTC. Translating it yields CACRGGGEYEQYF.

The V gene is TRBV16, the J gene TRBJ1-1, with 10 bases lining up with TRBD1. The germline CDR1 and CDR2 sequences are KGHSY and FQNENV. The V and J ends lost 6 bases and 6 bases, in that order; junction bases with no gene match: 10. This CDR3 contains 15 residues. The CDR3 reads CASSSPGTGDPEAFF. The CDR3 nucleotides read TGTGCCAGCAGTTCCCCCGGGACAGGGGACCCTGAAGCTTTCTTT.

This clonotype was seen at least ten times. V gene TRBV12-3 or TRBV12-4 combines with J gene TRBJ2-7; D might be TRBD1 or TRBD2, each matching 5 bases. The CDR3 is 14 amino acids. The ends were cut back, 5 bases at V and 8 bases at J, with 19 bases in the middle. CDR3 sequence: CASSPGRMFSKQYF. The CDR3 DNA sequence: TGTGCCAGCAGTCCGGGACGGATGTTTTCGAAGCAGTACTTC.

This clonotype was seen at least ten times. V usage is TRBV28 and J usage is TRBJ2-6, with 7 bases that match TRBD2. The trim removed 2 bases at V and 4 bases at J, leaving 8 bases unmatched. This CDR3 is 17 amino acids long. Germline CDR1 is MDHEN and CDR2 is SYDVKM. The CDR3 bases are TGTGCCAGCAGTTTAAGGGCGGGGGTAACCGGGGCCAACGTCCTGACTTTC. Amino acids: CASSLRAGVTGANVLTF. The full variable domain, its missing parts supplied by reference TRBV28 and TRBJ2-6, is DVKVTQSSRYLVKRTGEKVFLECVQDMDHENMFWYRQDPGLGLRLIYFSYDVKMKEKGDIPEGYSVSREKKERFSLILESASTNQTSMYLCASSLRAGVTGANVLTFGAGSRLTVL.

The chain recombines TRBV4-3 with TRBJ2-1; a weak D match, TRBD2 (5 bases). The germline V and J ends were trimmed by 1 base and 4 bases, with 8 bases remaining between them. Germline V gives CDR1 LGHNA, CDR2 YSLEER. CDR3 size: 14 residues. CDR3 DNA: TGCGCCAGCAGCCAAGGCGGGCTTTACAATGAGCAGTTCTTC. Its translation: CASSQGGLYNEQFF.

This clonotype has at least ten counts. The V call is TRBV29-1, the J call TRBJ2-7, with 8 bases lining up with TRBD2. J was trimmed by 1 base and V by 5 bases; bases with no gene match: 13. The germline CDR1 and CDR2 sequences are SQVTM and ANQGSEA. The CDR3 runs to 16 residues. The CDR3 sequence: CSVRKVSGIKSYEQYF. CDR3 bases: TGCAGCGTTAGAAAGGTTAGCGGGATAAAGTCCTACGAGCAGTACTTC.

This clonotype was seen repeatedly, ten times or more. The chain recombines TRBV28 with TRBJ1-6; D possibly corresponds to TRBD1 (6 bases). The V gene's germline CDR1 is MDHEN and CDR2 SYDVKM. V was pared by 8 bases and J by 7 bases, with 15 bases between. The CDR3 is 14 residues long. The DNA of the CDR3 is TGTGCCAGCCACCTAGGGGGGAAGAATTCACCCCTCCACTTT. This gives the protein CASHLGGKNSPLHF.

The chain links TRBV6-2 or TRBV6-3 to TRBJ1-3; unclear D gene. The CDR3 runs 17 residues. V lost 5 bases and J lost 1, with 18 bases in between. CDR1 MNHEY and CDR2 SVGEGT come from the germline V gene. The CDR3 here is CASSRPSRSSSGNTIYF. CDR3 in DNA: TGTGCCAGCAGTCGCCCGTCAAGGTCCTCATCTGGAAACACCATATATTTT.

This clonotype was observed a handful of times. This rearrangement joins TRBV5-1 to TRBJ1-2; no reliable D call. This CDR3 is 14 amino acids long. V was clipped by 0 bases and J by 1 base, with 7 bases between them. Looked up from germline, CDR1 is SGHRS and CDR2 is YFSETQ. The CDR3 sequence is CASSLGASNYGYTF. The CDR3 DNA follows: TGCGCCAGCAGCTTGGGTGCCAGTAACTATGGCTACACCTTC.

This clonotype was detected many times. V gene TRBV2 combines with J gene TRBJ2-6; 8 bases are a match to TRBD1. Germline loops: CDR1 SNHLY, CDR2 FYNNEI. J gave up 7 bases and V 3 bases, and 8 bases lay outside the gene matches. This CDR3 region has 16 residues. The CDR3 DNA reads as TGTGCCAGCAGTGATCGGCAGGGGGCGGAAGCCAACGTCCTGACTTTC. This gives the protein CASSDRQGAEANVLTF.